Given below is one TCR beta chain in context. The target antigen is unknown. The CDR3 is 15 amino acids. Trimming removed 0 bases from V and 7 bases from J, with 16 bases in between. Germline V gene lookup returns CDR1 DFQATT and CDR2 SNEGSKA (reference sequence). Alongside a J-beta primer mix, a sample-barcoded 5' primer served in a second PCR lasting about 6 to 12 cycles. TCRdb reanalysed the 5' RACE reads using MiXCR and keeps one entry per CDR3 protein. The sample contains about 930,000 distinct CDR3 sequences, almost 30% of which appear only once. These data originate in a study of blood T cells in healthy people across ages. Each sample yielded at least 6 micrograms of PBMC total RNA. Findings and caveats of the study: Possibly confounding the expanded clonotype changes was the fact that donor CMV status was unknown.

This same sample was also part of a study on T cells of mothers and their children. That study adds: Samples came from a few healthy Caucasian mothers and their six children. Overlap ran slightly, non-significantly higher for related than unrelated mother-child pairs.

The origin of this receptor is a woman aged 40 to 49 in good health. V usage is TRBV20-1 and J usage is TRBJ1-5; possible D gene TRBD1, 6 bases. The sample consisted of blood. CDR3 residues: CSARDPGEADQPQHF. The CDR3 bases are TGCAGTGCTAGAGACCCAGGGGAGGCTGACCAGCCCCAGCATTTT.